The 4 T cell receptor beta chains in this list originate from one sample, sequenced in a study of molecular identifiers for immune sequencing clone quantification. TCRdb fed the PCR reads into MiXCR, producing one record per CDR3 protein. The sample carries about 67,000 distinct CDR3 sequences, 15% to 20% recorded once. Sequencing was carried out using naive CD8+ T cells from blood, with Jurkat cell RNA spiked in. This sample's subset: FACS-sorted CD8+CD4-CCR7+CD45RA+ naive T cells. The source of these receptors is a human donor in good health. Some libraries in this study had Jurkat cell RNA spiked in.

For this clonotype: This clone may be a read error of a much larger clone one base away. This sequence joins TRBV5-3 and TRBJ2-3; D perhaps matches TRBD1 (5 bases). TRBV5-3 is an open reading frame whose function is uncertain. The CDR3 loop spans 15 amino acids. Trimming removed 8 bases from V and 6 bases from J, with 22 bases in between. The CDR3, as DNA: TGTGCCAGCAGCCAGCAGGGAAGTGGGGATGATACGCAGTATTTT. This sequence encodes CASSQQGSGDDTQYF.

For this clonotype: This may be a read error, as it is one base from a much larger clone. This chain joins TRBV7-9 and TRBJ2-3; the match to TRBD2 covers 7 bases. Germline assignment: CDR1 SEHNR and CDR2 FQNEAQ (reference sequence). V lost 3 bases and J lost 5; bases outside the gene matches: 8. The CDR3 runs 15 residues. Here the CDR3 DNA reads TGTGCCAGCAGCTTCCCGGCGGGAGCAGGAGATACGCAGTATTTT. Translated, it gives CASSFPAGAGDTQYF.

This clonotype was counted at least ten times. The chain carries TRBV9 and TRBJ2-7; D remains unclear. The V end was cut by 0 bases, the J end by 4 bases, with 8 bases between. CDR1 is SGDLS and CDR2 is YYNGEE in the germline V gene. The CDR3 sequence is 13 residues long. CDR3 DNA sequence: TGTGCCAGCAGCGTAGTTCCCGGGTACGAGCAGTACTTC. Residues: CASSVVPGYEQYF.

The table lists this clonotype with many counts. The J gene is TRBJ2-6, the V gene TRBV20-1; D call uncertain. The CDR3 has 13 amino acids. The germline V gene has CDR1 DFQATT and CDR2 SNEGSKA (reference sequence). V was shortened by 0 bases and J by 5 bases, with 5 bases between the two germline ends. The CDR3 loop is CSAREGWANVLTF. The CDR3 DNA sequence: TGCAGTGCTAGAGAGGGGTGGGCCAACGTCCTGACTTTC.